The 7 T cell receptor beta chains listed next were all sequenced from one sample in a study of high-grade serous ovarian cancer treatment subgroups. Only in-frame clones appear in the TCRdb table, and some are missing; sequencing was by immunoSEQ multiplex PCR. The sample carries around 27,000 clones, about 86% recorded once. The tumor samples were collected prior to definitive surgery or chemotherapy. Source material: tumor tissue. These receptors were obtained from a human donor with high-grade serous ovarian cancer.

The V and J genes are TRBV6-5 and TRBJ1-1, with D perhaps matching TRBD1 (5 bases). V was clipped by 7 bases and J by 1 base, with 16 bases between them. This CDR3 comprises 15 residues. CDR1 is MNHEY and CDR2 is SVGAGI in the germline V gene. The CDR3 here is CASTPRGRPNTEAFF. In DNA form, the CDR3 reads TGTGCCAGCACCCCAAGGGGACGGCCGAACACTGAAGCTTTCTTT.

This chain uses TRBV28 with TRBJ2-3; 9 nucleotides align to TRBD2. The CDR3 is 18 amino acids. After removal of 3 bases from V and 4 bases from J, the junction contained 14 bases not matched to a gene. Germline V CDR1 and CDR2: MDHEN, SYDVKM. The CDR3 sequence: CASSFRAGGPRQSDTQYF. CDR3 DNA sequence: TGTGCCAGCAGTTTTCGGGCGGGAGGGCCGAGACAGTCAGATACGCAGTATTTT.

The chain is built from TRBV6-1 and TRBJ2-4, with D unclear. The CDR3 consists of 14 residues. The V end was cut by 9 bases, the J end by 0 bases, with 12 bases between. Per germline, CDR1 MNHNS and CDR2 SASEGT. The CDR3 region is CASAVFIAKNIQYF. In nucleotides, the CDR3 is TGTGCCAGTGCGGTATTCATAGCCAAAAACATTCAGTACTTC.

The chain employs TRBV28 and TRBJ1-3; D gene ambiguous. The CDR3 extends over 14 amino acids. Per germline, CDR1 MDHEN and CDR2 SYDVKM. The V and J ends lost 2 bases and 4 bases respectively, with 9 bases between them. CDR3 region: CASSLGPAGNTIYF. In nucleotides, the CDR3 is TGTGCCAGCAGTTTAGGTCCAGCCGGAAACACCATATATTTT.

The chain is built from TRBV29-1 and TRBJ1-2, with D perhaps matching TRBD1 (6 bases). V lost 5 bases and J lost 4, with 11 bases in between. The CDR3 is 12 amino acids. The germline CDR1 and CDR2 sequences are SQVTM and ANQGSEA. The CDR3 reads CSVRLDSYGYTF. CDR3 sequence (DNA): TGCAGCGTTCGGTTGGACAGCTATGGCTACACCTTC.

The V call is TRBV2, the J call TRBJ2-1; D is perhaps TRBD1 or TRBD2 (5 bases each). Trimming pared 2 bases from V and 7 bases from J, leaving 15 bases between. Germline assignment: CDR1 SNHLY and CDR2 FYNNEI. This CDR3 is 15 amino acids long. CDR3 sequence: CASSERQGDWNEQFF. In nucleotides, the CDR3 is TGTGCCAGCAGTGAAAGGCAGGGAGATTGGAATGAGCAGTTCTTC.

The gene calls are TRBV5-4 and TRBJ2-1; 12 bases fit TRBD2. The CDR3 has 15 residues. The germline V gene encodes CDR1 SGHNT and CDR2 YYREEE (reference sequence). The ends lost 2 bases at V and 4 bases at J; junction bases unmatched: 1. The CDR3 bases are TGTGCCAGCAGCTTCGGGACTAGCGGGTACAATGAGCAGTTCTTC. The encoded protein is CASSFGTSGYNEQFF.